The 29 T cell receptor beta chains given below trace back to one sample, sequenced in a study of response to subunit inactivated influenza vaccine. Each CDR3 protein is one row after TCRdb ran MiXCR on the RT-PCR reads. The table shows about 830,000 distinct CDR3 sequences, with roughly 20% occurring only once. Sample: PBMCs from blood, taken more than 4 days after vaccination. These TCRs come from a man aged 45 to 65 who received an inactivated influenza vaccine.

There are a few counts of this clonotype. V usage is TRBV5-1 and J usage is TRBJ1-2, with D hard to call. Germline CDR1 reads SGHRS; CDR2 reads YFSETQ. Trimming removed 0 bases from V and 3 bases from J, with 9 bases in between. The CDR3 runs to 14 residues. CDR3 coding DNA: TGCGCCAGCAGCTTGGGGAGGGCCTACTATGGCTACACCTTC. The encoded protein is CASSLGRAYYGYTF. The full variable domain, its missing parts supplied by reference TRBV5-1 and TRBJ1-2, is KAGVTQTPRYLIKTRGQQVTLSCSPISGHRSVSWYQQTPGQGLQFLFEYFSETQRNKGNFPGRFSGRQFSNSRSEMNVSTLELGDSALYLCASSLGRAYYGYTFGSGTRLTVV.

This clonotype was picked up a small number of times. The chain has TRBV29-1 and TRBJ2-5; TRBD1 matches at 8 bases. The CDR3 length is 13 residues. Germline CDR1 is SQVTM and CDR2 is ANQGSEA. V lost 6 bases, J lost 3 bases, and 6 bases stayed unmatched. The CDR3 spells CSVGTGSKETQYF. The CDR3, as DNA: TGCAGCGTCGGGACAGGCTCCAAAGAGACCCAGTACTTC.

This clonotype was recorded a few times. The genes are TRBV7-9 and TRBJ2-5; perhaps TRBD1 as D (6 bases). With 5 bases removed from V and 3 bases from J, the gap between germline ends came to 10 bases. Germline loops: CDR1 SEHNR, CDR2 FQNEAQ (reference sequence). This CDR3 has 13 amino acids. The CDR3 region is CASSAYREETQYF. As DNA, the CDR3 is TGTGCCAGCAGCGCGTACAGGGAAGAGACCCAGTACTTC.

This clonotype was counted a few times. The chain is built from TRBV4-1 and TRBJ2-1, with 8 bases lining up with TRBD2. J lost 8 bases, V lost 0 bases, and 3 bases had no gene match. CDR1 is MGHRA and CDR2 is YSYEKL in the germline V gene. The CDR3 has 14 amino acids. CDR3 coding DNA: TGCGCCAGCAGCCAAGAGACGACTAGCGATGAGCAGTTCTTC. It specifies CASSQETTSDEQFF.

Turning to this clonotype: The conserved phenylalanine or tryptophan is not found at the CDR3 terminus, so this likely reflects a read error. V and J are TRBV12-3 or TRBV12-4 and TRBJ2-1; TRBD2 matches at 9 bases. This CDR3 comprises 15 residues. V lost 1 base and J lost 4; bases outside the gene matches: 2. The CDR3 DNA reads as TGTGCCAGCAGTTTAGAGGCGGGGGGGTACAATGAGCAGTTCTTA. This gives the protein CASSLEAGGYNEQFL.

This clonotype showed up just a few times. This chain joins TRBV6-2 or TRBV6-3 and TRBJ2-7; a possible D gene is TRBD2 (5 bases). V was trimmed by 5 bases and J by 1 base, leaving 15 bases between them. Germline values: CDR1 MNHEY, CDR2 SVGEGT. The CDR3 runs 15 residues. This CDR3 is CASSQSGGRSYEQYF. For the CDR3, the DNA is TGTGCCAGCAGTCAAAGCGGAGGTCGGTCCTACGAGCAGTACTTC.

This chain connects TRBV5-6 to TRBJ1-1; D is unclear. Germline loops: CDR1 SGHDT, CDR2 YYEEEE. Trimming left V 2 bases short and J 2 bases short, with 7 bases between. The CDR3 sequence is 13 residues long. CDR3 sequence: CASSFADNTEAFF. The CDR3 DNA follows: TGTGCCAGCAGCTTCGCGGACAACACTGAAGCTTTCTTT. Full variable domain (remainder filled in from reference TRBV5-6 and TRBJ1-1): DAGVTQSPTHLIKTRGQQVTLRCSPKSGHDTVSWYQQALGQGPQFIFQYYEEEERQRGNFPDRFSGHQFPNYSSELNVNALLLGDSALYLCASSFADNTEAFFGQGTRLTVV.

As to this clonotype: A much larger clone lies a single base off, so this may be a read error. V and J are TRBV6-1 and TRBJ1-5; perhaps TRBD1 as D (6 bases). Trimming removed 7 bases at V and 7 bases at J, with 17 bases between. Germline V gene sequence: CDR1 MNHNS, CDR2 SASEGT. The CDR3 has 14 residues. CDR3 coding DNA: TGTGCCAGCACCCGAGGACAGCCGGCCCAGCCCCAGCATTTT. Its protein is CASTRGQPAQPQHF.

The chain has TRBV15 and TRBJ1-1; no definite D call. This CDR3 region has 13 residues. CDR1 is LNHNV and CDR2 is YYDKDF in the germline V gene (reference sequence). V lost 0 bases to trimming and J lost 3 bases, with 5 bases between them. CDR3 loop: CATSRDPDTEAFF. CDR3 bases: TGTGCCACCAGCAGAGACCCGGACACTGAAGCTTTCTTT.

This clonotype was counted only a few times. The chain employs TRBV2 and TRBJ1-5; D remains unclear. This CDR3 has 16 residues. Germline CDR1 reads SNHLY; CDR2 reads FYNNEI. Trimming shortened V by 7 bases and J by 2 bases, and 18 bases separated the two germline ends. This CDR3 reads CASTEEGGYGNQPQHF. CDR3 coding DNA: TGTGCCAGCACTGAGGAGGGTGGTTATGGCAATCAGCCCCAGCATTTT.

This clonotype turned up a few times. The chain uses TRBV27 and TRBJ2-5; D remains ambiguous. Trimming removed 0 bases from V and 5 bases from J, with 7 bases in between. Germline CDR1 reads MNHEY; CDR2 reads SMNVEV (reference sequence). The CDR3 totals 13 residues. The DNA of the CDR3 is TGTGCCAGCAGTTTATCAGGGTTTGAGACCCAGTACTTC. The encoded protein is CASSLSGFETQYF.

J is TRBJ2-7 and V is TRBV4-3; D may be TRBD1 (6 bases). Germline CDR1 LGHNA, CDR2 YSLEER. CDR3 length: 13 amino acids. Trimming shortened V by 0 bases and J by 6 bases, and 9 bases separated the two germline ends. CDR3 sequence: CASSQEVGGEQYF. CDR3 sequence (DNA): TGCGCCAGCAGCCAAGAAGTAGGGGGCGAGCAGTACTTC.

This clonotype occurred many times. This chain uses TRBV12-3 or TRBV12-4 with TRBJ2-5; possible D gene TRBD2, 5 bases. Trimming stripped 4 bases from V and 6 bases from J, with 18 bases between. The CDR3 covers 15 residues. CDR3 sequence reads: CASSSRTVRRKTQYF. The CDR3 nucleotides are TGTGCCAGCAGTTCCCGGACTGTTCGGCGGAAGACCCAGTACTTC.

The chain couples TRBV20-1 to TRBJ2-7; maybe TRBD2 (7 bases). V shed 8 bases and J shed 2 bases, with 13 bases lying between them. Per germline, CDR1 DFQATT and CDR2 SNEGSKA (reference sequence). The CDR3 is 12 amino acids. This chain's CDR3 is CSPRGGTYEQYF. As DNA, the CDR3 is TGCAGTCCCCGCGGGGGCACCTACGAGCAGTACTTC.

This clonotype was picked up many times. This chain connects TRBV4-3 to TRBJ2-7; 8 positions match TRBD1. V shed 4 bases, J shed 2 bases, and the junction held 7 bases outside the gene matches. The germline CDR1 and CDR2 sequences are LGHNA and YSLEER. The CDR3 spans 15 residues. The chain's CDR3 is CASSRETGQAYEQYF. The CDR3 DNA sequence: TGCGCCAGCAGCCGAGAAACGGGACAGGCCTACGAGCAGTACTTC.

The genes are TRBV11-2 and TRBJ2-3; 14 bases agree with TRBD2. The CDR3 has 18 amino acids. Per germline, CDR1 SGHAT and CDR2 FQNNGV. The V and J ends lost 2 bases and 8 bases, in that order; junction bases with no gene match: 12. The CDR3 sequence: CASSLKAGGTSGRATQYF. CDR3 nucleotides: TGTGCCAGCAGCTTAAAGGCGGGGGGGACTAGCGGGAGAGCTACGCAGTATTTT.

This CDR3 reads CATSREGLGDTQYF. The CDR3 DNA sequence: TGTGCCACCAGCAGAGAAGGGTTAGGAGATACGCAGTATTTT. The V call is TRBV15, the J call TRBJ2-3; no clear D. The ends were cut back, 0 bases at V and 5 bases at J, with 9 bases in the middle. CDR1 LNHNV and CDR2 YYDKDF come from the germline V gene (reference sequence). CDR3 length: 14 residues.

V is TRBV28 and J is TRBJ2-3; TRBD1 might be the D (6 bases). Trimming cost V 6 bases and J 2 bases, with 21 bases left between them. The CDR3 is made up of 17 amino acids. Germline V gene lookup returns CDR1 MDHEN and CDR2 SYDVKM. CDR3: CASRAPGTRISTDTQYF. DNA of the CDR3: TGTGCCAGCAGAGCCCCCGGGACACGGATCTCCACAGATACGCAGTATTTT.

The CDR3 nucleotides read TGTGCCAGCAGCTTAATGACAGGGCTGAGTTCACCCCTCCACTTT. This gives the protein CASSLMTGLSSPLHF. This sequence joins TRBV7-9 and TRBJ1-6, with 7 bases lining up with TRBD1. Germline V gene lookup returns CDR1 SEHNR and CDR2 FQNEAQ (reference sequence). The junction had 7 bases not matched to a gene; V was cut back by 2 bases and J by 9 bases. This CDR3 is 15 amino acids long.

The chain recombines TRBV5-1 with TRBJ2-3; TRBD1 aligns across 7 bases. The CDR3 is 15 residues long. After removal of 0 bases from V and 6 bases from J, the junction contained 7 bases not matched to a gene. Germline V CDR1 and CDR2: SGHRS, YFSETQ. CDR3 coding DNA: TGCGCCAGCAGCTTGGAAGGGGGCGAAGCCGATACGCAGTATTTT. Translated: CASSLEGGEADTQYF.

The chain joins TRBV7-3 to TRBJ2-1; the match to TRBD2 covers 9 bases. The CDR3 is 20 residues long. J gave up 6 bases and V 5 bases, and 23 bases lay outside the gene matches. Germline lookup yields CDR1 SGHTA and CDR2 FQGTGA. The CDR3 loop is CASSPPSGMWREGLANEQFF. The DNA of the CDR3 is TGTGCCAGCAGCCCCCCCTCTGGTATGTGGCGGGAGGGCCTGGCCAATGAGCAGTTCTTC. Using reference TRBV7-3 and TRBJ2-1 for the parts outside the CDR3, the full variable domain is GAGVSQTPSNKVTEKGKYVELRCDPISGHTALYWYRQSLGQGPEFLIYFQGTGAADDSGLPNDRFFAVRPEGSVSTLKIQRTERGDSAVYLCASSPPSGMWREGLANEQFFGPGTRLTVL.

A note on this clonotype: Its ends do not fully match the called genes, so a read error is possible. This sequence joins TRBV29-1 and TRBJ2-1; D is tentatively TRBD1 or TRBD2 (5 bases each). Germline V lookup: CDR1 SQVTM, CDR2 ANQGSEA. This CDR3 contains 13 residues. The CDR3 here is CSVGVGPITEQVF. The CDR3, as DNA: TGCAGCGTTGGGGTGGGACCCATCACTGAGCAGGTCTTC.

CDR3 protein: CASSQDGAGGPRGTDTQYF. The CDR3 nucleotides are TGTGCCAGCAGCCAAGATGGGGCGGGAGGGCCTCGAGGCACAGATACGCAGTATTTT. The chain is built from TRBV4-2 and TRBJ2-3; 9 nucleotides agree with TRBD2. The CDR3 consists of 19 residues. With V trimmed by 0 bases and J by 1 base, 11 bases remained unmatched. Germline loops: CDR1 LGHNA, CDR2 YNFKEQ.

This sequence joins TRBV9 and TRBJ2-2, with D possibly being TRBD2 (5 bases). Germline CDR1 SGDLS, CDR2 YYNGEE. The CDR3 consists of 14 residues. V shed 2 bases and J shed 4 bases, with 9 bases lying between them. The CDR3 region has the DNA TGTGCCAGCAGCGTCCCAGAGGGCACCGGGGAGCTGTTTTTT. It encodes CASSVPEGTGELFF.

At least ten counts were recorded for this clonotype. The chain uses TRBV20-1 and TRBJ2-3; D is undetermined. This CDR3 is 15 amino acids long. The germline CDR1 and CDR2 sequences are DFQATT and SNEGSKA (reference sequence). The V and J ends lost 3 bases and 3 bases respectively, with 16 bases between them. The CDR3 DNA sequence: TGCAGTGCTAGCTTCTCGACCCCGAGGACAGATACGCAGTATTTT. Translation gives CSASFSTPRTDTQYF.

The gene calls are TRBV29-1 and TRBJ2-1, with D uncertain. V lost 7 bases, J lost 7 bases, and 14 bases lay in between. The CDR3 spans 12 residues. Germline CDR1 is SQVTM and CDR2 is ANQGSEA. CDR3 protein: CSGESGVNEQFF. In nucleotides, the CDR3 is TGCAGCGGGGAAAGTGGGGTGAATGAGCAGTTCTTC.

J is TRBJ2-3 and V is TRBV12-3 or TRBV12-4, with D uncertain. V shed 1 base and J shed 0 bases, with 5 bases lying between them. This CDR3 has 14 amino acids. The CDR3 sequence: CASSLESSTDTQYF. CDR3 nucleotides: TGTGCCAGCAGTTTAGAAAGTAGCACAGATACGCAGTATTTT.

This clonotype was detected ten times or more. The rearrangement uses TRBV6-2 or TRBV6-3 and TRBJ2-5; no firm D call. The CDR3 contains 12 residues. V lost 6 bases and J lost 2, with 7 bases in between. Per the germline V gene, CDR1 is MNHEY and CDR2 is SVGEGT. CDR3 DNA sequence: TGTGCCAGCAGCTTACCTCAAGAGACCCAGTACTTC. The encoded protein is CASSLPQETQYF.

This clonotype came up a few times. The chain employs TRBV7-2 and TRBJ1-5; tentative D call: TRBD1 (5 bases). The CDR3 spans 12 residues. Trimming left V 7 bases short and J 6 bases short, with 10 bases between. CDR1 and CDR2 from the germline V gene are SGHTA and FQGNSA. CDR3: CASTRDRQPQHF. Written as DNA, the CDR3 is TGTGCCAGCACTCGGGACCGTCAGCCCCAGCATTTT.